This TCR beta chain comes out of a study of CD8 T cells in ankylosing spondylitis. This clonotype was seen ten or more times. In TCRdb, the 5' RACE reads were re-called with MiXCR into one record per CDR3 protein. The table has under 400,000 distinct CDR3 sequences, around 10% seen once. The germline V and J ends were trimmed by 5 bases and 3 bases, with 16 bases remaining between them. Germline CDR1 ENHRY, CDR2 SYGVKD. The CDR3 loop spans 15 amino acids. The genes are TRBV10-3 and TRBJ1-1, with TRBD1 as a possible D gene (6 bases). The sample was blood, either unsorted or a sorted T cell fraction (not recorded which). This TCR came from a female donor with ankylosing spondylitis or in good health (not recorded which). CDR3 sequence (DNA): TGTGCCATCAGTCCGCGAGGGGGTCGGGACACTGAAGCTTTCTTT. It yields the protein CAISPRGGRDTEAFF.